This record concerns one T cell receptor beta chain sequence. The sample belongs to a study of cytomegalovirus exposure and HLA in healthy donors. Study-wide background: Approximately 80 million unique TCRs, all from HLA-typed donors, were included in an early release of the data.

PCR amplification relied on 60 Vbeta primers (plus 13 Jbeta primers). Clones were read by immunoSEQ multiplex PCR, and TCRdb kept only the in-frame ones, dropping some. The sample has fewer than 95,000 clones; roughly 63% are singletons. Germline CDR1 reads MNHEY; CDR2 reads SVGAGI. V was cut by 10 bases and J by 5 bases, with 17 bases left in between. The CDR3 has 13 residues. It was healthy bone marrow donors who served as donors. Sequencing input: PBMCs. The chain joins TRBV6-5 to TRBJ2-5; D possibly corresponds to TRBD2 (5 bases). The sequence derives from a woman between 45 and 60 years old in good health and CMV-seropositive. CDR3 nucleotide sequence: TGTGCCACCCTTTCGGGCGGAGGCGAGACCCAGTACTTC. It encodes CATLSGGGETQYF.